This TCR beta chain was documented in a study of identifying expanded T cells in peripheral blood. Points from the study as a whole: Technical replicates showed around 1.2 changed clones; two weeks around 15; four weeks 19.

During the collection period, no donor immune events like infections were recorded. This clone occurred once. What it binds is not known. Assay used: immunoSEQ multiplex PCR; TCRdb lists only in-frame clones, some missing. The table lists about 84,000 clones, around 86% of them singletons. The clonotype originates from a person aged 18-70 years in good health. Sequenced material: blood.

CDR3: CAGQGNTEAFF. CDR3 nucleotides: TGTGCCGGACAGGGGAACACTGAAGCTTTCTTT. The rearrangement uses TRBV2 and TRBJ1-1, with 8 bases lining up with TRBD1. Trimming at V came to 11 bases and at J to 1 base, leaving 0 bases not matched to a gene. The CDR3 runs to 11 residues. Germline-derived CDR1 and CDR2 are SNHLY and FYNNEI.